This entry lists 28 T cell receptor beta chains sequenced from one sample in a study of cytomegalovirus exposure and HLA in healthy donors (dated by TCRdb to 2015 to 2018). Receptor amplification or capture employed the immunoSEQ multiplex PCR assay. The multiplex PCR relied on a mix of 60 forward primers for TCR Vbeta segments and 13 reverse primers for TCR Jbeta segments. TCRdb re-hosts the immuneACCESS table, in-frame sequences only. Its copies lack some clones; in the studies checked, an unresolved V gene accounts for under half of them, and the cause for the rest is not known. This sample is represented by approximately 120,000 clones; over 65% of them were singletons. The biggest ten clones account for around 1.8% of the sample. Sequenced sample: PBMCs. These TCRs come from a man aged 50 to 59 in good health and CMV-seronegative.

As to this clone: Other DNA sequences in the sample encode the same CDR3. The chain joins TRBV18 to TRBJ2-5; 14 bases match TRBD2. The CDR3 totals 14 residues. Germline lookup yields CDR1 KGHSH and CDR2 LQKENI. V lost 8 bases, J lost 2 bases, and 1 base stayed unmatched. The CDR3 DNA reads TGTGCCAGCCGGACTAGCGGGGGGCAAGAGACCCAGTACTTC. Protein: CASRTSGGQETQYF.

The rearrangement uses TRBV5-1 and TRBJ2-3; 8 bases align to TRBD2. The germline V gene has CDR1 SGHRS and CDR2 YFSETQ. This CDR3 region has 17 residues. V gave up 0 bases and J gave up 2 bases; unmatched junction bases: 8. CDR3: CASSLEGTRFLTDTQYF. As DNA, the CDR3 is TGCGCCAGCAGCTTGGAAGGGACTAGGTTCCTCACAGATACGCAGTATTTT. Looking up the rest from reference TRBV5-1 and TRBJ2-3 gives the full variable domain: KAGVTQTPRYLIKTRGQQVTLSCSPISGHRSVSWYQQTPGQGLQFLFEYFSETQRNKGNFPGRFSGRQFSNSRSEMNVSTLELGDSALYLCASSLEGTRFLTDTQYFGPGTRLTVL.

This sequence joins TRBV21-1 and TRBJ1-5; TRBD1, the table's D call, was not compared with the DNA. TRBV21-1 is classified as a pseudogene. This CDR3 region has 15 residues. This CDR3 is CASSRKRSGNQPQHF. CDR3 DNA sequence: TGTGCCAGCAGCAGAAAACGTTCAGGCAATCAGCCCCAGCATTTT.

The DNA for the CDR3 is TGTGCCAGCAGTGAGGTGGCGGGGGAGACCCAGTACTTC. Protein product: CASSEVAGETQYF. The chain recombines TRBV6-4 with TRBJ2-5; a possible D gene is TRBD2 (6 bases). V was pared by 3 bases and J by 5 bases, with 10 bases between. The germline V gene has CDR1 MRHNA and CDR2 SNTAGT. This CDR3 comprises 13 residues.

This chain uses TRBV19 with TRBJ1-6; a possible D gene is TRBD1 (5 bases). Per the germline V gene, CDR1 is LNHDA and CDR2 is SQIVND (reference sequence). V lost 4 bases and J 7 bases, leaving 8 bases between the germline ends. The CDR3 runs to 13 residues. The CDR3, as DNA: TGTGCCAGTAGTAATACAGGAAATTCACCCCTCCACTTT. This encodes CASSNTGNSPLHF.

The V call is TRBV27, the J call TRBJ2-2; tentative D call: TRBD2 (6 bases). CDR1 is MNHEY, CDR2 SMNVEV, per germline (reference sequence). V lost 1 base and J lost 4, with 13 bases in between. The CDR3 extends over 16 amino acids. DNA of the CDR3: TGTGCCAGCAGTTTATGGGACTCCGGGGCCACCGGGGAGCTGTTTTTT. It translates to CASSLWDSGATGELFF.

The CDR3 DNA reads as TGTGCCACCGAAGGGTCAGGGTTCCAAGAGACCCAGTACTTC. Translated: CATEGSGFQETQYF. This rearrangement joins TRBV2 to TRBJ2-5; D might be TRBD1 (5 bases). Germline V CDR1 and CDR2: SNHLY, FYNNEI. CDR3 length: 14 residues. V lost 10 bases and J 1 base, leaving 16 bases between the germline ends.

The J gene is TRBJ1-2, the V gene TRBV2; the match to TRBD1 covers 10 bases. The CDR3 extends over 14 amino acids. The ends lost 6 bases at V and 4 bases at J; junction bases unmatched: 5. Looked up from germline, CDR1 is SNHLY and CDR2 is FYNNEI. The CDR3 region is CASRTGQGSYGYTF. As DNA, the CDR3 is TGTGCCAGCAGGACGGGACAGGGGAGCTATGGCTACACCTTC.

The CDR3 bases are TGTGCCAGCTCACCATCCAGTCCAGGGGCGGGAAAACTGTTTTTT. Amino acids: CASSPSSPGAGKLFF. The chain is built from TRBV18 and TRBJ1-4; the D gene is possibly TRBD1 (6 bases). Trimming cost V 2 bases and J 10 bases, with 17 bases left between them. Per the germline V gene, CDR1 is KGHSH and CDR2 is LQKENI. This CDR3 has 15 residues.

This clone has only one observation. The junction does not match germline at one end; this may be a read error. This sequence joins TRBV7-9 and TRBJ1-2; 7 bases are a match to TRBD1. CDR3 length equals 13 residues. The germline CDR1 and CDR2 sequences are SEHNR and FQNEAQ (reference sequence). The CDR3 bases are TGTTCCAGCAGCCGGGACAGCGACTATGGCTACACCTTC. This translates into CSSSRDSDYGYTF. Combining the CDR3 with reference TRBV7-9 and TRBJ1-2 gives the whole variable domain DTGVSQNPRHKITKRGQNVTFRCDPISEHNRLYWYRQTLGQGPEFLTYFQNEAQLEKSRLLSDRFSAERPKGSFSTLEIQRTEQGDSAMYLCSSSRDSDYGYTFGSGTRLTVV.

J is TRBJ2-1 and V is TRBV6-5, with TRBD1 identical over 10 bases. In germline, CDR1 is MNHEY, CDR2 SVGAGI. This CDR3 region has 16 residues. With 0 bases clipped from V and 2 bases from J, the junction kept 1 base outside the gene matches. In nucleotides, the CDR3 is TGTGCCAGCAGTTACTCGGGGACAGGGGCCTACAATGAGCAGTTCTTC. This encodes CASSYSGTGAYNEQFF.

There are a few counts of this clone. The chain uses TRBV5-1 and TRBJ2-3, with D unresolved. The CDR3 is 13 residues long. Germline values: CDR1 SGHRS, CDR2 YFSETQ. The V end was cut by 1 base, the J end by 1 base, with 4 bases between. The CDR3 spells CASSLRGTDTQYF. The CDR3 nucleotides are TGCGCCAGCAGCTTGCGCGGCACAGATACGCAGTATTTT.

The rearrangement joins TRBV4-3 to TRBJ1-2; 10 bases agree with TRBD1. V shed 3 bases, J shed 6 bases, and the junction held 10 bases outside the gene matches. This CDR3 region has 16 residues. Germline assignment: CDR1 LGHNA and CDR2 YSLEER. The CDR3 DNA follows: TGCGCCAGCAGCCACACTACCCGGGACAGGGGCAATGGCTACACCTTC. Its translation is CASSHTTRDRGNGYTF.

The chain recombines TRBV2 with TRBJ2-3; 7 bases match TRBD2. V was pared by 3 bases and J by 14 bases, with 23 bases of the junction left unmatched. CDR3 size: 17 residues. Germline V CDR1 and CDR2: SNHLY, FYNNEI. The chain's CDR3 is CASSESGPGLSPSHRYF. CDR3 bases: TGTGCCAGCAGTGAGTCAGGGCCGGGACTATCCCCTTCCCACCGGTATTTT.

This sequence joins TRBV19 and TRBJ1-4; D is uncertain. The ends were cut back, 5 bases at V and 1 base at J, with 17 bases in the middle. The CDR3 length is 17 residues. Looked up from germline, CDR1 is LNHDA and CDR2 is SQIVND (reference sequence). CDR3 amino acids: CASSDAAGMGTNEKLFF. DNA for the CDR3: TGTGCCAGTAGTGACGCCGCGGGGATGGGAACTAATGAAAAACTGTTTTTT.

The rearrangement uses TRBV10-3 and TRBJ2-7; the D gene is possibly TRBD1 (7 bases). The V gene lost 3 bases and the J gene lost 7 bases, with 13 bases spanning the gap. The CDR3 has 13 residues. The germline gives CDR1 ENHRY, CDR2 SYGVKD. CDR3 loop: CAISDGRGEEQYF. CDR3 nucleotide sequence: TGTGCCATCAGTGACGGCAGGGGGGAAGAGCAGTACTTC.

The chain is built from TRBV5-1 and TRBJ1-1, with D perhaps matching TRBD1 (5 bases). V lost 4 bases to trimming and J lost 0 bases, with 10 bases between them. Germline V gives CDR1 SGHRS, CDR2 YFSETQ. The length of the CDR3 is 14 residues. The DNA of the CDR3 is TGCGCCAGCAGCATCCGACAGATGAACACTGAAGCTTTCTTT. This encodes CASSIRQMNTEAFF.

The rearrangement links TRBV19 to TRBJ2-7; tentatively, D is TRBD1 (6 bases). This CDR3 spans 13 amino acids. Trimming stripped 5 bases from V and 6 bases from J, with 14 bases between. Germline loops: CDR1 LNHDA, CDR2 SQIVND (reference sequence). For the CDR3, the DNA is TGTGCCAGTAGTGCGAACAGGGCTTCCGAGCAGTACTTC. It translates to CASSANRASEQYF.

The chain couples TRBV7-2 to TRBJ1-5, with TRBD1 matching 9 bases. Trimming cost V 3 bases and J 4 bases; bases outside gene matches: 4. This CDR3 has 15 amino acids. Germline CDR1 is SGHTA and CDR2 is FQGNSA. The CDR3 nucleotides read TGTGCCAGCAGCTTGGGGACAGGGTCGAATCAGCCCCAGCATTTT. This codes for CASSLGTGSNQPQHF.

The rearrangement uses TRBV6-1 and TRBJ2-1; D unresolved. Germline V CDR1 and CDR2: MNHNS, SASEGT. The CDR3 has 15 amino acids. Trimming shortened V by 4 bases and J by 3 bases, and 13 bases separated the two germline ends. CDR3 protein: CASSAGPESYNEQFF. The CDR3 bases are TGTGCCAGCAGTGCAGGCCCAGAGAGCTACAATGAGCAGTTCTTC.

V gene TRBV19 combines with J gene TRBJ2-7, with a possible D match to TRBD2 (5 bases). The CDR3 is 15 amino acids. V lost 7 bases and J 0 bases, leaving 16 bases between the germline ends. Germline V gives CDR1 LNHDA, CDR2 SQIVND (reference sequence). The CDR3 is CASTPRTGSSYEQYF. The DNA for the CDR3 is TGTGCCAGTACCCCCCGGACGGGAAGCTCCTACGAGCAGTACTTC.

The chain recombines TRBV5-1 with TRBJ2-2, with a tentative D call TRBD1 (6 bases). The CDR3 covers 15 residues. CDR1 and CDR2 from the germline V gene are SGHRS and YFSETQ. The V end was cut by 4 bases, the J end by 5 bases, with 15 bases between. The CDR3 nucleotides read TGCGCCAGCAGCATTTCAGGGGATTCAACCGGGGAGCTGTTTTTT. Translating gives CASSISGDSTGELFF.

The chain combines TRBV19 with TRBJ1-1; the D gene is possibly TRBD1 (5 bases). Germline V gene data show CDR1 as LNHDA and CDR2 as SQIVND (reference sequence). V lost 2 bases to trimming and J lost 3 bases, with 13 bases between them. This CDR3 region has 15 residues. CDR3 residues: CASSIWGSGDTEAFF. The CDR3 DNA follows: TGTGCCAGTAGTATATGGGGGTCGGGGGACACTGAAGCTTTCTTT.

The rearrangement uses TRBV28 and TRBJ2-1; D might be TRBD2 (6 bases). The CDR3 totals 14 residues. Between the trimmed V and J ends, which lost 4 bases and 3 bases, there was a span of 10 bases. Germline values: CDR1 MDHEN, CDR2 SYDVKM. The chain's CDR3 is CASSWEASYNEQFF. CDR3 DNA: TGTGCCAGCAGTTGGGAGGCAAGCTACAATGAGCAGTTCTTC. The full variable domain, rest sourced from reference TRBV28 and TRBJ2-1, is DVKVTQSSRYLVKRTGEKVFLECVQDMDHENMFWYRQDPGLGLRLIYFSYDVKMKEKGDIPEGYSVSREKKERFSLILESASTNQTSMYLCASSWEASYNEQFFGPGTRLTVL.

The chain recombines TRBV7-7 with TRBJ1-6; no firm D call. The germline V gene encodes CDR1 SSHAT and CDR2 FNYEAQ (reference sequence). The V gene lost 1 base and the J gene lost 0 bases, with 10 bases spanning the gap. The CDR3 runs 17 residues. CDR3 DNA sequence: TGTGCCAGCAGCTTAGTCGGGGATAGCTCCTATAATTCACCCCTCCACTTT. Its protein product is CASSLVGDSSYNSPLHF.

The chain has TRBV18 and TRBJ1-1; 7 bases agree with TRBD1. This CDR3 is built from 15 residues. The J segment lost 0 bases and the V segment lost 6 bases, leaving 7 bases of the junction unmatched. Germline CDR1 KGHSH, CDR2 LQKENI. CDR3 residues: CASSPDRRMNTEAFF. In DNA form, the CDR3 reads TGTGCCAGCTCCCCGGACAGGCGAATGAACACTGAAGCTTTCTTT.

This clone has a handful of counts. The chain links TRBV2 to TRBJ1-5, with a possible D match to TRBD1 (5 bases). Germline CDR1 is SNHLY and CDR2 is FYNNEI. This CDR3 region has 13 residues. V lost 6 bases, J lost 9 bases, and 15 bases lay in between. CDR3 bases: TGTGCCAGCAGACTTATATCCGGGGGGCCCCAGCATTTT. The encoded protein is CASRLISGGPQHF.

The J gene is TRBJ2-3, the V gene TRBV7-2, with D possibly TRBD1 on 5 matching bases. Trimming removed 5 bases from V and 2 bases from J, with 8 bases in between. This CDR3 comprises 13 residues. Germline V gene data show CDR1 as SGHTA and CDR2 as FQGNSA. This CDR3 is CASSPTVTDTQYF. CDR3 nucleotides: TGTGCCAGCAGCCCGACAGTCACAGATACGCAGTATTTT.